This entry lists 15 T cell receptor beta chains sequenced from one sample in a study of shared clonotypes between healthy human individuals. This table comes from immunoSEQ multiplex PCR, and its TCRdb copy is limited to in-frame clones, with some not included. The sample lists more than 1.2 million clones; about 98.5% were seen once. What was sequenced was naive CD4+ T cells sorted from blood. As to subset: CD45RA+ positively selected. The receptors were sampled from a man in his thirties or forties in good health.

The V call is TRBV18, the J call TRBJ2-3; 14 nucleotides align to TRBD2. This CDR3 is 19 amino acids long. Trimming cost V 3 bases and J 2 bases; bases outside gene matches: 10. In germline, CDR1 is KGHSH, CDR2 LQKENI. The CDR3 loop is CASSPKRLAGGPNTDTQYF. The CDR3 DNA reads TGTGCCAGCTCACCTAAGAGACTAGCGGGAGGGCCGAACACAGATACGCAGTATTTT.

The chain uses TRBV18 and TRBJ2-7, with TRBD1 as a possible D gene (5 bases). Trimming removed 2 bases at V and 1 base at J, with 12 bases between. This CDR3 is 15 amino acids long. CDR1 KGHSH and CDR2 LQKENI come from the germline V gene. The CDR3 sequence: CASSPGAGQSYEQYF. Here the CDR3 DNA reads TGTGCCAGCTCACCAGGGGCAGGGCAGTCCTACGAGCAGTACTTC.

The chain carries TRBV19 and TRBJ1-2; 11 positions match TRBD1. The CDR3 loop spans 13 amino acids. V trimming: 7 bases; J trimming: 8 bases; junction bases outside the gene matches: 6. The germline gives CDR1 LNHDA, CDR2 SQIVND (reference sequence). CDR3 sequence (DNA): TGTGCCAGTACCAGGGGACAGGGGGGCGGCTACACCTTC. It specifies CASTRGQGGGYTF.

This chain joins TRBV18 and TRBJ1-4; D remains unclear. The V and J ends lost 3 bases and 6 bases respectively, with 14 bases between them. The CDR3 is made up of 15 amino acids. Germline CDR1 is KGHSH and CDR2 is LQKENI. The CDR3 protein is CASSPREGVDEKLFF. In nucleotides, the CDR3 is TGTGCCAGCTCACCTCGAGAGGGTGTCGATGAAAAACTGTTTTTT.

The chain combines TRBV7-9 with TRBJ2-7, with D hard to call. Germline CDR1 reads SEHNR; CDR2 reads FQNEAQ (reference sequence). CDR3 size: 13 residues. The V end was cut by 5 bases, the J end by 3 bases, with 11 bases between. The CDR3 DNA sequence: TGTGCCAGCAGCCCCGGACCTTACTACGAGCAGTACTTC. Translated: CASSPGPYYEQYF.

The rearrangement uses TRBV7-3 and TRBJ2-2; D perhaps matches TRBD1 (6 bases). This CDR3 has 14 residues. The V and J ends lost 6 bases and 5 bases respectively, with 13 bases between them. Germline V gene sequence: CDR1 SGHTA, CDR2 FQGTGA. Written as DNA, the CDR3 is TGTGCCAGCAGGCTTCAGGGGTTGACCGGGGAGCTGTTTTTT. Encoded protein: CASRLQGLTGELFF.

V gene TRBV19 combines with J gene TRBJ2-6; the D is unclear. Germline CDR1 is LNHDA and CDR2 is SQIVND (reference sequence). V lost 1 base, J lost 0 bases, and 13 bases lay in between. The CDR3 runs to 18 residues. CDR3 bases: TGTGCCAGTAGTATAGGGACGGTCGGGTACTCTGGGGCCAACGTCCTGACTTTC. Translated, it gives CASSIGTVGYSGANVLTF. The full variable domain, completed using reference TRBV19 and TRBJ2-6, is DGGITQSPKYLFRKEGQNVTLSCEQNLNHDAMYWYRQDPGQGLRLIYYSQIVNDFQKGDIAEGYSVSREKKESFPLTVTSAQKNPTAFYLCASSIGTVGYSGANVLTFGAGSRLTVL.

About this clone itself: This sample also contains other DNA sequences that code for the same CDR3. The chain carries TRBV19 and TRBJ2-7; D possibly corresponds to TRBD2 (5 bases). The CDR3 length is 14 residues. Deletions cut 8 bases from V and 3 bases from J, with 17 bases between. CDR1 LNHDA and CDR2 SQIVND come from the germline V gene (reference sequence). The CDR3 sequence is CASSIRGPSYEQYF. CDR3 DNA: TGTGCCAGTTCTATTCGCGGGCCAAGCTACGAGCAGTACTTC.

This chain uses TRBV9 with TRBJ2-1; D gene unclear. Germline V gene lookup returns CDR1 SGDLS and CDR2 YYNGEE. CDR3 size: 13 residues. Trimming stripped 0 bases from V and 7 bases from J, with 8 bases between. In DNA form, the CDR3 reads TGTGCCAGCAGCGTAGGTCCTGGGAATGAGCAGTTCTTC. It is translated as CASSVGPGNEQFF.

This chain uses TRBV29-1 with TRBJ2-3, with 7 bases that match TRBD2. The junction had 7 bases not matched to a gene; V was cut back by 7 bases and J by 3 bases. Germline CDR1 reads SQVTM; CDR2 reads ANQGSEA. This CDR3 comprises 13 residues. The CDR3 DNA follows: TGCAGCGGGGCGGGAGTATTAACAGATACGCAGTATTTT. As protein: CSGAGVLTDTQYF.

This chain uses TRBV14 with TRBJ2-2; D call uncertain. Germline V CDR1 and CDR2: SGHDN, FVKESK. The CDR3 is 14 residues long. Trimming stripped 2 bases from V and 4 bases from J, with 8 bases between. CDR3 protein: CASSQLPSTGELFF. DNA of the CDR3: TGTGCCAGCAGCCAACTTCCATCCACCGGGGAGCTGTTTTTT.

For this clone: The sample carries other DNA sequences with the same CDR3. The chain recombines TRBV5-6 with TRBJ2-7; 11 bases line up with TRBD2. The CDR3 covers 16 residues. Germline V gene sequence: CDR1 SGHDT, CDR2 YYEEEE. V lost 0 bases, J lost 2 bases, and 4 bases stayed unmatched. The CDR3 DNA follows: TGTGCCAGCAGCTTGGGTCTAGCGGGAGGAACCTACGAGCAGTACTTC. This sequence encodes CASSLGLAGGTYEQYF.

V gene TRBV4-3 combines with J gene TRBJ1-5; D perhaps matches TRBD1 (5 bases). Germline assignment: CDR1 LGHNA and CDR2 YSLEER. This CDR3 is built from 14 residues. Trimming pared 3 bases from V and 2 bases from J, leaving 8 bases between. CDR3 protein: CASSQAQGNQPQHF. CDR3 coding DNA: TGCGCCAGCAGCCAGGCACAGGGCAATCAGCCCCAGCATTTT.

This clone occurred once. The chain carries TRBV11-2 and TRBJ2-3; no definite D call. Per the germline V gene, CDR1 is SGHAT and CDR2 is FQNNGV. CDR3 size: 14 residues. The V end lost 6 bases, the J end lost 6 bases, and 16 bases lay between the germline ends. CDR3 residues: CASRLITSWDTQYF. In DNA, the CDR3 is TGTGCCAGCAGATTAATCACCTCCTGGGATACGCAGTATTTT.

The chain employs TRBV27 and TRBJ2-2; D not certain. The CDR3 spans 13 residues. Germline V gives CDR1 MNHEY, CDR2 SMNVEV (reference sequence). V dropped 7 bases and J dropped 2 bases, with 8 bases sitting between them. For the CDR3, the DNA is TGTGCCAGCAAGGAGCCTAACACCGGGGAGCTGTTTTTT. This codes for CASKEPNTGELFF.